The rows below give T cell receptor beta chains drawn from one sample of a study of CD8+CD57+ T cells in acquired aplastic anemia. Via MiXCR, TCRdb re-called the reads, giving one row per CDR3 protein. Of 150,000 to 200,000 distinct CDR3 sequences listed, under 70% were seen once; the top ten hold 46%. Specimen: sorted CD4+, CD8+, or CD8+CD57+ T cells (not recorded which) from PBMCs. The receptors shown here come from a human donor with severe aplastic anemia or a healthy control (not recorded which). The CDR3 runs from the conserved cysteine through the conserved F or W. The order of the fields is clone size, J gene, D gene, V gene, CDR3 DNA, CDR3 protein. A D gene is named only where the DNA matches it firmly. Some rows have no size entry. The others give once, few or many, or a class for an expanded clone.

>many|TRBJ2-2|-|TRBV9
TGTGCCAGCAGCGCCAGGGGCAACACCGGGGAGCTGTTTTTT
CASSARGNTGELFF
>-|TRBJ2-5|-|TRBV11-2
TGTGCCAGCAGCTTACATGCCTCATACCAAGAGACCCAGTACTTC
CASSLHASYQETQYF
>-|TRBJ2-1|-|TRBV29-1
TGCAGCGCCGCGGACACGTACAATGAGCAGTTCTTC
CSAADTYNEQFF
>once|TRBJ1-3|-|TRBV10-3
TGTGCCATCAGTGAGTCGCCCGGCACTGGAAACACCATATATTTT
CAISESPGTGNTIYF
>-|TRBJ2-7|-|TRBV28
TGTGCCAGCAGCGGGGCCCATACGCGCCCCTACGAGCAGTACTTC
CASSGAHTRPYEQYF
>-|TRBJ1-3|-|TRBV2
TGTGCCAGCAAAACCGATGGAAACACCATATATTTT
CASKTDGNTIYF
>-|TRBJ2-7|TRBD1|TRBV10-3
TGTGCCACAAACCGGGACAGGGCTTCCTCCGAGCAGTACTTC
CATNRDRASSEQYF
>many|TRBJ2-5|TRBD2|TRBV4-2
TGTGCCAGCAGCCAGGGGGAGCGGGGGGGCGATGGAGAGACCCAGTACTTC
CASSQGERGGDGETQYF
>-|TRBJ2-7|-|TRBV7-6
TGTGCCAGCAGCTCCGGGTCCCTCGTGGAGCAGTACTTC
CASSSGSLVEQYF
>-|TRBJ2-5|-|TRBV25-1
TGTGCCAGCAGTGAATGGCTAGTGGGAGAGAGGGAGACCCAGTACTTC
CASSEWLVGERETQYF
>many|TRBJ1-2|TRBD1|TRBV19
TGTGCCAGTAGTATGTCCGGTGAGGGGGCCTTTGGCGGCTACACCTTC
CASSMSGEGAFGGYTF
>-|TRBJ2-1|-|TRBV10-3
TGTGCCTCCAAATCTAGAGGGGGGCCGGATAATGAGCAGTTCTTC
CASKSRGGPDNEQFF
>-|TRBJ2-7|TRBD1|TRBV19
TGTGCCAGTACTACCGGGACAGGGAGCCACGAGCAGTACTTC
CASTTGTGSHEQYF
>-|TRBJ2-3|TRBD1|TRBV7-9
TGTGCCAGCAGCGACTCGCAGGGGGCGGATACGCAGTATTTT
CASSDSQGADTQYF
>few|TRBJ2-7|-|TRBV15
TGTGCCACCAGCACGGAACCTTCCTACGAGCAGTACTTC
CATSTEPSYEQYF
>few|TRBJ2-3|-|TRBV5-6
TGTGCCAGCAGCTCCAACACAGATACGCAGTATTTT
CASSSNTDTQYF
>few|TRBJ2-3|TRBD1|TRBV7-6
TGTGCCAGCAGCCCCGGACAGGGGGCGAAGGATACGCAGTATTTT
CASSPGQGAKDTQYF
>-|TRBJ2-3|TRBD2|TRBV6-2/TRBV6-3
TGTGCCAGCAGTTCTGCGGCGGGAGCGACAGATACGCAGTATTTT
CASSSAAGATDTQYF
>-|TRBJ2-2|-|TRBV6-6
TGTGCCAGCAGCCCTAACGCCTATTCGACTCTCGGCGGGGAGCTGTTTTTT
CASSPNAYSTLGGELFF
>-|TRBJ2-1|TRBD1|TRBV2
TGTGCCAGCAGTGAAGGGGGACAGGGATCCAATGAGCAGTTCTTC
CASSEGGQGSNEQFF
>many|TRBJ2-2|-|TRBV19
TGTGCCAGTAGTATAGGGACAGCTACCGGGGAGCTGTTTTTT
CASSIGTATGELFF
>few|TRBJ2-7|-|TRBV2
TGTGCCAGCAGTAAGTCCTACGAGCAGTACTTC
CASSKSYEQYF
>-|TRBJ1-2|-|TRBV7-9
TGTGCCAGCAGCTTTTCGAGCGGGGGGCATGGCTACACCTTC
CASSFSSGGHGYTF
>many|TRBJ1-5|-|TRBV19
TGTGCCAGTAGTATTGAGGGGCATTCTTTCCAGCCCCAGCATTTT
CASSIEGHSFQPQHF
>-|TRBJ2-7|-|TRBV7-9
TGTGCCAGCATCCTCTCCTACGAGCAGTACTTC
CASILSYEQYF
>many|TRBJ2-2|-|TRBV19
TGTGCCAGTAGCCTGGACGGGAACACCGGGGAGCTGTTTTTT
CASSLDGNTGELFF